The present TCR beta chain was sequenced within a study of blood T cells in healthy people across ages. Study-wide results and caveats: Donor CMV status, an unknown factor, possibly confounded changes in expanded clonotypes. Roughly linearly, TCR beta diversity per million T cells fell as age increased.

A sample-barcoded 5' primer and a J-beta primer mix were used in a second PCR of roughly 6 to 11 cycles. Unique molecular identifiers of 12 random nucleotides labeled each cDNA. One entry per CDR3 protein results from TCRdb running MiXCR on the 5' RACE reads. The sample includes about 760,000 distinct CDR3 sequences, roughly 50% of them seen just once. J was trimmed by 2 bases and V by 3 bases; bases with no gene match: 9. Germline-derived CDR1 and CDR2 are SGHTA and FQGNSA. CDR3 length: 17 amino acids. A single count supports this clonotype. What it binds is unknown. Material: blood. The chain has TRBV7-2 and TRBJ2-3; 9 positions match TRBD2. This TCR was sampled from a man aged 40-55 years in good health. CDR3 sequence reads: CASSLFAGGPNTDTQYF. The CDR3 DNA follows: TGTGCCAGCAGCTTGTTTGCGGGAGGGCCTAACACAGATACGCAGTATTTT. Full variable domain (remainder filled in from reference TRBV7-2 and TRBJ2-3): GAGVSQSPSNKVTEKGKDVELRCDPISGHTALYWYRQSLGQGLEFLIYFQGNSAPDKSGLPSDRFSAERTGGSVSTLTIQRTQQEDSAVYLCASSLFAGGPNTDTQYFGPGTRLTVL.